The next 28 T cell receptor beta chains were all read from a single sample in a study of siplizumab effects on memory and regulatory T cells. The assay was immunoSEQ multiplex PCR, and TCRdb's table has in-frame clones only and misses some. The sample includes 85,000 to 130,000 clones, about 90% of them seen just once. The sample was CD4+ T cells sorted from blood. Receptors were obtained from a human donor in good health. Some clones in this sample may be carry-over from other donors' samples.

This clone was counted once. This chain uses TRBV10-2 with TRBJ2-5; D uncertain. This CDR3 has 14 amino acids. Deletions cut 0 bases from V and 2 bases from J, with 7 bases between. Germline V gene data show CDR1 as WSHSY and CDR2 as SAAADI. The CDR3, as DNA: TGCGCCAGCAGTGAGTCCCAGCAGCAAGAGACCCAGTACTTC. Its translation is CASSESQQQETQYF.

V usage is TRBV28 and J usage is TRBJ2-7, with 9 bases fitting TRBD2. After removal of 8 bases from V and 5 bases from J, the junction contained 16 bases not matched to a gene. The CDR3 has 16 amino acids. Looked up from germline, CDR1 is MDHEN and CDR2 is SYDVKM. CDR3 DNA sequence: TGTGCCAGCTTCCCACTTGGAGGACTAGCGATCAACGAGCAGTACTTC. It specifies CASFPLGGLAINEQYF.

The chain uses TRBV10-3 and TRBJ1-3; D unresolved. Germline loops: CDR1 ENHRY, CDR2 SYGVKD. V dropped 3 bases and J dropped 4 bases, with 16 bases sitting between them. The CDR3 runs to 16 residues. The CDR3 bases are TGTGCCATCAGTGATCCCGGCCTTGAGAAGGGAAACACCATATATTTT. This sequence encodes CAISDPGLEKGNTIYF.

The rearrangement joins TRBV19 to TRBJ2-1, with 10 nucleotides matching TRBD2. The CDR3 covers 15 residues. The V segment lost 4 bases and the J segment 0 bases; nucleotides outside the gene matches: 0. Germline-derived CDR1 and CDR2 are LNHDA and SQIVND (reference sequence). Written as DNA, the CDR3 is TGTGCCAGTAGTAGGACTAGCGGCTCCTACAATGAGCAGTTCTTC. This translates into CASSRTSGSYNEQFF.

Of note for this clone: Within the sample, other DNA sequences also encode this same CDR3. The V gene is TRBV18, the J gene TRBJ1-1; D remains unclear. The length of the CDR3 is 13 residues. Germline CDR1 reads KGHSH; CDR2 reads LQKENI. The V and J ends lost 3 bases and 0 bases respectively, with 5 bases between them. The chain's CDR3 is CASSPPMNTEAFF. The CDR3, as DNA: TGTGCCAGCTCACCCCCAATGAACACTGAAGCTTTCTTT.

This chain connects TRBV5-6 to TRBJ2-5; 9 bases line up with TRBD2. V trimming: 4 bases; J trimming: 7 bases; junction bases outside the gene matches: 14. CDR1 and CDR2 from the germline V gene are SGHDT and YYEEEE. CDR3 length equals 16 residues. This CDR3 reads CASSPRTSERVWTQYF. In DNA form, the CDR3 reads TGTGCCAGCAGCCCCAGGACTAGCGAGAGGGTTTGGACCCAGTACTTC.

The V gene is TRBV11-2, the J gene TRBJ1-1; no clear D gene. V dropped 0 bases and J dropped 8 bases, with 13 bases sitting between them. CDR1 and CDR2 (germline): SGHAT, FQNNGV. The CDR3 runs to 14 residues. CDR3 nucleotides: TGTGCCAGCAGCTTAGATTTCCCTGGAAGCGAAGCTTTCTTT. It specifies CASSLDFPGSEAFF.

CDR3 protein: CATSRGAGYEQYF. CDR3 DNA: TGTGCCACCAGCCGGGGGGCGGGGTACGAGCAGTACTTC. The chain links TRBV15 to TRBJ2-7; the D gene is possibly TRBD2 (7 bases). This CDR3 spans 13 amino acids. V gave up 5 bases and J gave up 4 bases, with 12 bases separating them. CDR1 and CDR2 (germline): LNHNV, YYDKDF (reference sequence). Full variable domain (missing parts from reference TRBV15 and TRBJ2-7): DAMVIQNPRYQVTQFGKPVTLSCSQTLNHNVMYWYQQKSSQAPKLLFHYYDKDFNNEADTPDNFQSRRPNTSFCFLDIRSPGLGDTAMYLCATSRGAGYEQYFGPGTRLTVT.

This sequence joins TRBV7-3 and TRBJ1-2, with TRBD1 as a possible D gene (5 bases). CDR3 length: 14 residues. V gave up 1 base and J gave up 7 bases, with 13 bases separating them. Per the germline V gene, CDR1 is SGHTA and CDR2 is FQGTGA. CDR3 in DNA: TGTGCCAGCAGCTTAAAGATCGCAGGGATTGGCTACACCTTC. Its translation: CASSLKIAGIGYTF.

V is TRBV19 and J is TRBJ2-4, with D unclear. V was clipped by 10 bases and J by 4 bases, with 14 bases between them. This CDR3 is built from 13 residues. The germline CDR1 and CDR2 sequences are LNHDA and SQIVND (reference sequence). The CDR3 is CATRNVGKNIQYF. The CDR3 DNA sequence: TGTGCCACCCGGAATGTGGGAAAAAACATTCAGTACTTC.

The genes are TRBV28 and TRBJ2-1, with TRBD2 identical over 13 bases. Germline V lookup: CDR1 MDHEN, CDR2 SYDVKM. The CDR3 extends over 14 amino acids. With V trimmed by 6 bases and J by 6 bases, 2 bases remained unmatched. The CDR3 here is CASRGLAGPNEQFF. CDR3 coding DNA: TGTGCCAGCAGGGGACTAGCGGGGCCCAATGAGCAGTTCTTC.

This sequence joins TRBV10-3 and TRBJ2-5; maybe TRBD2 (7 bases). With 4 bases removed from V and 1 base from J, the gap between germline ends came to 13 bases. CDR1 ENHRY and CDR2 SYGVKD come from the germline V gene. The length of the CDR3 is 15 residues. The DNA of the CDR3 is TGTGCCATCAGTGCGGGGGGCACTGCCCAAGAGACCCAGTACTTC. Its translation is CAISAGGTAQETQYF.

The chain is built from TRBV5-6 and TRBJ2-1, with 10 bases lining up with TRBD2. The CDR3 covers 14 residues. J lost 5 bases, V lost 4 bases, and 3 bases had no gene match. Germline CDR1 is SGHDT and CDR2 is YYEEEE. CDR3: CASSPLAGNNEQFF. The CDR3, as DNA: TGTGCCAGCAGCCCACTAGCGGGAAACAATGAGCAGTTCTTC.

The chain has TRBV5-4 and TRBJ2-3, with 8 bases fitting TRBD1. Germline CDR1 is SGHNT and CDR2 is YYREEE (reference sequence). V trimming: 0 bases; J trimming: 8 bases; junction bases outside the gene matches: 11. The CDR3 spans 16 residues. Written as DNA, the CDR3 is TGTGCCAGCAGCTTGGAACGACAGGGGATAACGGCTACGCAGTATTTT. Translation gives CASSLERQGITATQYF.

V is TRBV28 and J is TRBJ1-6; TRBD1 agrees at 10 bases. CDR1 and CDR2 from the germline V gene are MDHEN and SYDVKM. Trimming removed 7 bases from V and 13 bases from J; junction bases left unmatched: 10. The CDR3 contains 14 residues. The chain's CDR3 is CASNLDRGLGPLHF. CDR3 sequence (DNA): TGTGCCAGCAACCTCGACAGGGGGCTCGGTCCCCTCCACTTT.

The chain joins TRBV19 to TRBJ1-5; the D gene is possibly TRBD1 (6 bases). The CDR3 contains 14 residues. Germline-derived CDR1 and CDR2 are LNHDA and SQIVND (reference sequence). Trimming took 8 bases from V and 3 from J, leaving 14 bases between them. Here the CDR3 DNA reads TGTGCCAGTGGTCAGGGGCGCCCCAATCAGCCCCAGCATTTT. This sequence encodes CASGQGRPNQPQHF.

The genes are TRBV5-6 and TRBJ2-3; the D call may be TRBD1 or TRBD2 (5 bases each). The CDR3 extends over 18 amino acids. The germline CDR1 and CDR2 sequences are SGHDT and YYEEEE. Trimming stripped 2 bases from V and 4 bases from J, with 23 bases between. CDR3 amino acids: CASSFSLTGTRRSDTQYF. The CDR3 DNA follows: TGTGCCAGCAGCTTTAGTCTGACCGGGACGCGGAGGTCAGATACGCAGTATTTT. The full variable domain, its missing parts supplied by reference TRBV5-6 and TRBJ2-3, is DAGVTQSPTHLIKTRGQQVTLRCSPKSGHDTVSWYQQALGQGPQFIFQYYEEEERQRGNFPDRFSGHQFPNYSSELNVNALLLGDSALYLCASSFSLTGTRRSDTQYFGPGTRLTVL.

The J gene is TRBJ1-5, the V gene TRBV7-9, with unresolved D. V was pared by 6 bases and J by 4 bases, with 13 bases between. Per germline, CDR1 SEHNR and CDR2 FQNEAQ (reference sequence). This CDR3 is built from 14 residues. In nucleotides, the CDR3 is TGTGCCAGCAGTTACGAAGGCCAAAATCAGCCCCAGCATTTT. This encodes CASSYEGQNQPQHF.

This sequence joins TRBV14 and TRBJ2-3, with 7 nucleotides matching TRBD2. J was trimmed by 5 bases and V by 0 bases; bases with no gene match: 8. CDR3 length: 16 residues. CDR1 is SGHDN and CDR2 is FVKESK in the germline V gene. Written as DNA, the CDR3 is TGTGCCAGCAGCCAAGAGGCGAGCTGGGAGGGAGATACGCAGTATTTT. Its protein is CASSQEASWEGDTQYF.

The genes are TRBV7-8 and TRBJ2-3; D is ambiguous. V was trimmed by 4 bases and J by 2 bases, leaving 1 base between them. CDR1 is SGHVS, CDR2 FQNEAQ, per germline. The CDR3 spans 11 residues. The CDR3 reads CASSYTDTQYF. The CDR3 DNA reads TGTGCCAGCAGCTACACAGATACGCAGTATTTT.

This clone is a singleton in its sample. The rearrangement uses TRBV7-8 and TRBJ2-7, with unresolved D. The CDR3 runs to 18 residues. From germline, CDR1 is SGHVS and CDR2 FQNEAQ. The V end was cut by 3 bases, the J end by 2 bases, with 23 bases between. CDR3 protein: CASSFEESRLSWTYEQYF. CDR3 in DNA: TGTGCCAGCAGCTTCGAGGAGAGTAGGCTATCCTGGACCTACGAGCAGTACTTC.

This clone was counted only a few times. The rearrangement links TRBV5-1 to TRBJ1-2, with TRBD1 matching over 7 bases. Trimming cost V 2 bases and J 3 bases; bases outside gene matches: 4. The length of the CDR3 is 14 residues. In germline, CDR1 is SGHRS, CDR2 YFSETQ. The CDR3 region has the DNA TGCGCCAGCAGCTTAGGACAGGTAGACTATGGCTACACCTTC. Its translation: CASSLGQVDYGYTF.

The chain is built from TRBV7-9 and TRBJ2-6, with no clear D. Germline V gene sequence: CDR1 SEHNR, CDR2 FQNEAQ (reference sequence). The CDR3 totals 15 residues. With 1 base removed from V and 2 bases from J, the gap between germline ends came to 6 bases. This CDR3 reads CASSLGLAGANVLTF. CDR3 coding DNA: TGTGCCAGCAGCTTAGGACTTGCTGGGGCCAACGTCCTGACTTTC.

The DNA for the CDR3 is TGTGCCAGCAGCGACCAGGGTTCCTATAATTCACCCCTCCACTTT. This translates into CASSDQGSYNSPLHF. This sequence joins TRBV2 and TRBJ1-6, with D perhaps matching TRBD1 (5 bases). Trimming removed 6 bases from V and 1 base from J, with 10 bases in between. Germline V lookup: CDR1 SNHLY, CDR2 FYNNEI. This CDR3 is 15 amino acids long.

The J gene is TRBJ2-5, the V gene TRBV15; D is unclear. The germline V gene encodes CDR1 LNHNV and CDR2 YYDKDF (reference sequence). This CDR3 is built from 14 residues. V lost 5 bases, J lost 0 bases, and 10 bases lay in between. CDR3 protein: CATSLRRNQETQYF. Here the CDR3 DNA reads TGTGCCACCAGCTTAAGACGGAACCAAGAGACCCAGTACTTC.

The chain couples TRBV18 to TRBJ2-5; D is unresolved. Germline CDR1 is KGHSH and CDR2 is LQKENI. Trimming took 2 bases from V and 5 from J, leaving 6 bases between them. The CDR3 sequence is 12 residues long. CDR3 nucleotide sequence: TGTGCCAGCTCACCAATGGGGGAGACCCAGTACTTC. It encodes CASSPMGETQYF.

This clone was picked up one time. The V call is TRBV7-9, the J call TRBJ1-1; no definite D call. The germline V gene encodes CDR1 SEHNR and CDR2 FQNEAQ (reference sequence). The ends were cut back, 4 bases at V and 6 bases at J, with 18 bases in the middle. This CDR3 comprises 15 residues. The DNA for the CDR3 is TGTGCCAGCAGCTCCGGGCCACCCTTAGCCCCTGAAGCTTTCTTT. Translation: CASSSGPPLAPEAFF.

Only one count was recorded for this clone. The chain uses TRBV11-2 and TRBJ2-7; D not resolved. The CDR3 length is 12 residues. The germline V gene encodes CDR1 SGHAT and CDR2 FQNNGV. V was pared by 4 bases and J by 0 bases, with 4 bases between. The CDR3 spells CASSWSSYEQYF. DNA of the CDR3: TGTGCCAGCAGCTGGAGCTCCTACGAGCAGTACTTC.